Below are 23 T cell receptor beta chains sequenced from a single sample in a study of T cell responses to AZD1222 COVID-19 vaccine (dated by TCRdb to the early 2020s). The time point label here, explained by the study, means: baseline before first vaccination. Library generation was performed with the immunoSEQ multiplex PCR assay. TCRdb carries this immuneACCESS record with in-frame sequences only. Its versions omit some clonotypes, under half of them owing to an unresolved V gene in the studies checked, with the rest unexplained. Counted in this sample were roughly 150,000 clones; approximately 90% of them appeared once. The top ten hold 1.3% of the sample. This sample comprised peripheral blood, obtained on day 0 of AZD1222 vaccination. The source is an adult in good health.

This clone has only one observation. Here the CDR3 reads CASSPDRGNSPLHF. As DNA, the CDR3 is TGTGCCAGCTCACCGGACAGGGGTAATTCACCCCTCCACTTT. The chain has TRBV18 and TRBJ1-6; 9 bases are shared with TRBD1. CDR3 length: 14 amino acids. The V segment lost 3 bases and the J segment 6 bases; nucleotides outside the gene matches: 0. Looked up from germline, CDR1 is KGHSH and CDR2 is LQKENI.

CDR3 sequence: CASSFPIDRGNEKLFF. CDR3 nucleotides: TGTGCCAGCAGTTTCCCCATCGACAGGGGGAATGAAAAACTGTTTTTT. The chain is built from TRBV28 and TRBJ1-4; 9 bases are shared with TRBD1. Unmatched junction bases numbered 7, after V lost 3 bases and J lost 5 bases. Germline values: CDR1 MDHEN, CDR2 SYDVKM. This CDR3 is built from 16 residues.

The chain employs TRBV9 and TRBJ1-6; D unclear. The CDR3 has 14 amino acids. Trimming pared 4 bases from V and 7 bases from J, leaving 12 bases between. Per the germline V gene, CDR1 is SGDLS and CDR2 is YYNGEE. The CDR3 nucleotides are TGTGCCAGCAGCAACGCACAGTTAAATTCACCCCTCCACTTT. This gives the protein CASSNAQLNSPLHF.

The genes are TRBV9 and TRBJ2-1; possibly TRBD2 for D (7 bases). The V and J ends lost 7 bases and 1 base respectively, with 15 bases between them. Germline CDR1 is SGDLS and CDR2 is YYNGEE. This CDR3 comprises 15 residues. CDR3 in DNA: TGTGCCAGCGCTACCGGGGGGCTGTCCTACAATGAGCAGTTCTTC. Translating it yields CASATGGLSYNEQFF.

The chain carries TRBV4-3 and TRBJ1-4; TRBD1 is a possible D gene (5 bases). V was clipped by 1 base and J by 5 bases, with 8 bases between them. The germline gives CDR1 LGHNA, CDR2 YSLEER. The CDR3 has 14 amino acids. In DNA form, the CDR3 reads TGCGCCAGCAGCCAAGGGGCAGGGAATGAAAAACTGTTTTTT. This translates into CASSQGAGNEKLFF.

V gene TRBV20-1 combines with J gene TRBJ2-1; D gene uncertain. CDR3 length equals 10 residues. In germline, CDR1 is DFQATT, CDR2 SNEGSKA (reference sequence). The CDR3 nucleotides are TGCACCGGCGGCCGTGATGAGCAGTTCTTC. This codes for CTGGRDEQFF.

This clone was recorded only once. The DNA for the CDR3 is TGTGCCTGGAGTGCGGGGCTCGGCAATCAGCCCCAGCATTTT. Protein: CAWSAGLGNQPQHF. The chain combines TRBV30 with TRBJ1-5, with a tentative D call TRBD1 (5 bases). CDR3 length equals 14 residues. Germline V gives CDR1 GTSNPN, CDR2 SVGIG (reference sequence). V was clipped by 1 base and J by 2 bases, with 9 bases between them.

The rearrangement links TRBV14 to TRBJ2-3, with D perhaps TRBD1 or TRBD2 (5 bases each). From germline, CDR1 is SGHDN and CDR2 FVKESK. V shed 4 bases and J shed 2 bases, with 13 bases lying between them. The CDR3 runs 15 residues. The CDR3 is CASSRRDRNTDTQYF. CDR3 nucleotide sequence: TGTGCCAGCAGCCGCCGGGACCGCAACACAGATACGCAGTATTTT.

CDR3 sequence reads: CASSPRQGYTEAFF. For the CDR3, the DNA is TGTGCCAGCAGCCCAAGACAGGGGTACACTGAAGCTTTCTTT. V is TRBV7-9 and J is TRBJ1-1; 8 positions match TRBD1. The germline V gene encodes CDR1 SEHNR and CDR2 FQNEAQ (reference sequence). V lost 5 bases to trimming and J lost 3 bases; unmatched junction nucleotides: 5. CDR3 length equals 14 residues. Full variable domain (outside the CDR3, taken from reference TRBV7-9 and TRBJ1-1): DTGVSQNPRHKITKRGQNVTFRCDPISEHNRLYWYRQTLGQGPEFLTYFQNEAQLEKSRLLSDRFSAERPKGSFSTLEIQRTEQGDSAMYLCASSPRQGYTEAFFGQGTRLTVV.

The chain carries TRBV19 and TRBJ1-5, with a possible D match to TRBD1 (6 bases). V lost 5 bases and J lost 0, with 17 bases in between. The CDR3 spans 17 residues. Looked up from germline, CDR1 is LNHDA and CDR2 is SQIVND (reference sequence). The CDR3 nucleotides read TGTGCCAGTAGTCCCCGGTGGACAGAATATAGCAATCAGCCCCAGCATTTT. Translation: CASSPRWTEYSNQPQHF.

The chain uses TRBV7-2 and TRBJ2-3; 14 nucleotides match TRBD2. The CDR3 covers 19 residues. The germline V gene encodes CDR1 SGHTA and CDR2 FQGNSA. Germline trimming cut 3 bases from V and 2 bases from J; bases unmatched to any gene: 10. CDR3 amino acids: CASSLPQRGLAGVTDTQYF. The CDR3 DNA follows: TGTGCCAGCAGCTTGCCCCAACGGGGACTAGCGGGAGTCACAGATACGCAGTATTTT.

The chain carries TRBV5-4 and TRBJ2-3, with D perhaps TRBD1 (6 bases). Germline V gene lookup returns CDR1 SGHNT and CDR2 YYREEE (reference sequence). V lost 0 bases and J 5 bases, leaving 10 bases between the germline ends. This CDR3 region has 14 residues. CDR3 residues: CASSLGLGGDTQYF. CDR3 nucleotide sequence: TGTGCCAGCAGCTTGGGGTTAGGGGGAGATACGCAGTATTTT.

For this clone: This same CDR3 is encoded by further DNA sequences in the sample. The V gene is TRBV6-4, the J gene TRBJ1-2; a possible D gene is TRBD1 (5 bases). The CDR3 runs to 12 residues. The V end was cut by 2 bases, the J end by 7 bases, with 8 bases between. Germline CDR1 is MRHNA and CDR2 is SNTAGT. The CDR3 DNA is TGTGCCAGCAGTGACCGGGGGATTGGCTACACCTTC. Its translation: CASSDRGIGYTF.

In nucleotides, the CDR3 is TGTGCCAGCAGCCCGGGACAGGGGCACGAGCAGTACTTC. As protein: CASSPGQGHEQYF. The chain couples TRBV6-5 to TRBJ2-7, with 10 bases aligning to TRBD1. The CDR3 has 13 residues. J lost 5 bases, V lost 6 bases, and 4 bases had no gene match. In germline, CDR1 is MNHEY, CDR2 SVGAGI.

The V and J genes are TRBV28 and TRBJ2-7; D is possibly TRBD1 (6 bases). V lost 6 bases, J lost 5 bases, and 17 bases lay in between. Germline V gene sequence: CDR1 MDHEN, CDR2 SYDVKM. CDR3 length equals 14 residues. The chain's CDR3 is CASSQAGADHEQYF. In DNA form, the CDR3 reads TGTGCCAGCAGCCAGGCAGGGGCGGATCACGAGCAGTACTTC.

The V and J genes are TRBV4-3 and TRBJ1-1; D is unresolved. Trimming removed 0 bases from V and 1 base from J, with 9 bases in between. CDR1 and CDR2 from the germline V gene are LGHNA and YSLEER. The CDR3 has 15 residues. The DNA of the CDR3 is TGCGCCAGCAGCCAAGAGCAAATGCAGAACACTGAAGCTTTCTTT. It yields the protein CASSQEQMQNTEAFF.

This rearrangement joins TRBV19 to TRBJ1-5; D ambiguous. Between the trimmed V and J ends, which lost 10 bases and 4 bases, there was a span of 14 bases. Germline CDR1 and CDR2: LNHDA and SQIVND (reference sequence). The length of the CDR3 is 13 residues. CDR3 coding DNA: TGTGCCACCTCTTCGACTTCTAATCAGCCCCAGCATTTT. This codes for CATSSTSNQPQHF.

This chain links TRBV7-9 with TRBJ2-3; D not resolved. The CDR3 consists of 13 residues. V gave up 3 bases and J gave up 2 bases, with 6 bases separating them. Germline CDR1 is SEHNR and CDR2 is FQNEAQ (reference sequence). The CDR3 protein is CASSFYSTDTQYF. CDR3 nucleotides: TGTGCCAGCAGCTTTTACTCCACAGATACGCAGTATTTT.

J is TRBJ1-2 and V is TRBV6-2 or TRBV6-3; a possible D gene is TRBD1 (5 bases). CDR1 MNHEY and CDR2 SVGEGT come from the germline V gene. The CDR3 is made up of 13 amino acids. V was cut by 6 bases and J by 0 bases, with 8 bases left in between. The CDR3 DNA is TGTGCCAGCAGCTCGACAGCTAACTATGGCTACACCTTC. Translating gives CASSSTANYGYTF.

In its sample, this clone was seen a few times. The CDR3 loop reads CASSEESGSSYEQYF. The CDR3 DNA is TGTGCCAGCAGTGAAGAAAGCGGGAGCTCCTACGAGCAGTACTTC. The chain employs TRBV6-1 and TRBJ2-7, with 8 bases identical to TRBD2. The ends lost 1 base at V and 0 bases at J; junction bases unmatched: 2. This CDR3 region has 15 residues. Per germline, CDR1 MNHNS and CDR2 SASEGT.

The V and J genes are TRBV2 and TRBJ1-2, with D perhaps matching TRBD1 (6 bases). The CDR3 runs 15 residues. Per germline, CDR1 SNHLY and CDR2 FYNNEI. Trimming took 7 bases from V and 7 from J, leaving 22 bases between them. As DNA, the CDR3 is TGTGCCAGCAATACCGGCCTCGGACAGTCCGCTGGCTACACCTTC. Its translation: CASNTGLGQSAGYTF. Supplemented by reference TRBV2 and TRBJ1-2, the full variable domain reads EPEVTQTPSHQVTQMGQEVILRCVPISNHLYFYWYRQILGQKVEFLVSFYNNEISEKSEIFDDQFSVERPDGSNFTLKIRSTKLEDSAMYFCASNTGLGQSAGYTFGSGTRLTVV.

The chain combines TRBV18 with TRBJ1-2, with TRBD1 matching over 7 bases. This CDR3 region has 14 residues. Trimming cost V 3 bases and J 2 bases; bases outside gene matches: 3. CDR1 and CDR2 from the germline V gene are KGHSH and LQKENI. CDR3 sequence reads: CASSPRQGNYGYTF. CDR3 DNA: TGTGCCAGCTCACCTAGACAGGGAAACTATGGCTACACCTTC.

This clone was seen a single time. The V gene is TRBV3-1 (or the pseudogene TRBV3-2), the J gene TRBJ1-1; D unresolved. Trimming cost V 0 bases and J 6 bases, with 8 bases left between them. The CDR3 extends over 13 amino acids. CDR1 LGHDT and CDR2 YNNKEL come from the germline V gene (reference sequence). DNA of the CDR3: TGTGCCAGCAGCCAAGAGGCCGGATCTGAAGCTTTCTTT. Its protein is CASSQEAGSEAFF.